This is a list of T cell receptor beta chains from one sample in a study of regulatory dendritic cells for organ transplantation. No cognate antigen is known for these TCRs. The repertoire was sequenced with immunoSEQ multiplex PCR; TCRdb's copy has only in-frame clones and lacks some. The sample lists about 12,000 clones, more than 70% occurring once. The sequencing input was naive CD8+ T cells from blood cultured with regulatory dendritic cells. These receptor sequences come from a human donor in good health. CDR3s include the opening cysteine and the closing phenylalanine or tryptophan. The D gene is left open where the match is weak. Only some rows state a clone size, as once, few, many or a class for expanded clones.

v_gene	d_gene	j_gene	abundance	CDR3aa	CDR3nt
TRBV5-1	.	TRBJ2-7	.	CASSTGFSYEQYF	TGCGCCAGTTCGACAGGTTTCTCCTACGAGCAGTACTTC
TRBV14	.	TRBJ1-2	.	CASSQDLRGRDGYTF	TGTGCCAGCAGCCAAGATCTTCGGGGGAGAGATGGCTACACCTTC
TRBV5-1	.	TRBJ1-1	.	CASREGAGTEAFF	TGCGCCAGCAGGGAGGGAGCTGGCACTGAAGCTTTCTTT
TRBV27	.	TRBJ1-2	.	CASSPQDNYGYTF	TGTGCCAGCAGTCCGCAGGATAACTATGGCTACACCTTC
TRBV7-2	.	TRBJ2-7	.	CASSPVRYSYEQYF	TGTGCCAGCAGCCCAGTCCGATACTCCTACGAGCAGTACTTC
TRBV19	.	TRBJ2-3	.	CASSTPGADTQYF	TGTGCCAGTAGTACCCCCGGGGCAGATACGCAGTATTTT
TRBV5-1	TRBD2	TRBJ2-1	.	CASSLSGGIHEQFF	TGCGCCAGCAGCCTTAGCGGGGGGATACATGAGCAGTTCTTC
TRBV7-7	TRBD2	TRBJ2-3	.	CASSLASGDTDTQYF	TGTGCTAGCAGCTTAGCTAGCGGGGACACAGATACGCAGTATTTT
TRBV13	.	TRBJ2-7	.	CASSLGQLYEQYF	TGTGCCAGCAGCTTAGGACAGCTCTACGAGCAGTACTTC
TRBV7-9	.	TRBJ2-3	.	CASTSWQYSTDTQYF	TGTGCCAGCACCTCTTGGCAGTACAGCACAGATACGCAGTATTTT
TRBV7-9	.	TRBJ1-1	few	CASRRGGSGNTEAFF	TGTGCCAGCCGTAGGGGGGGGTCGGGGAACACTGAAGCTTTCTTT
TRBV19	.	TRBJ2-5	.	CASSIKAGFVGETQYF	TGTGCCAGTAGTATAAAGGCAGGGTTTGTGGGAGAGACCCAGTACTTC
TRBV10-3	.	TRBJ1-6	.	CAIRDTNSPLHF	TGTGCCATCAGGGACACAAATTCACCCCTCCACTTT
TRBV27	TRBD1	TRBJ1-2	.	CASSLTGGYYGYTF	TGTGCCAGCAGTCTAACAGGGGGCTACTATGGCTACACCTTC
TRBV7-9	.	TRBJ2-1	.	CASSLGGGNQQFF	TGTGCCAGCAGCTTAGGGGGGGGCAATCAGCAGTTCTTC
TRBV7-9	.	TRBJ2-5	.	CASSLGGLRETQYF	TGTGCCAGCAGCTTAGGGGGCCTCAGGGAGACCCAGTACTTC
TRBV11-3	TRBD1	TRBJ1-3	.	CASSLSRDRGYGNTIYF	TGTGCCAGCAGCCTAAGCCGGGACAGGGGATACGGAAACACCATATATTTT
TRBV4-1	TRBD2	TRBJ2-3	.	CASSQLAGLTDTQYF	TGCGCCAGCAGCCAACTAGCGGGGCTCACAGATACGCAGTATTTT
TRBV7-9	.	TRBJ2-3	once	CASSLGIQVSTDTQYF	TGTGCCAGCAGCTTAGGTATCCAGGTCAGCACAGATACGCAGTATTTT
TRBV4-1	.	TRBJ1-2	.	CASSQGPRAGENGYTF	TGCGCCAGCAGCCAAGGCCCTCGCGCAGGGGAGAATGGCTACACCTTC
TRBV5-8	TRBD2	TRBJ2-1	.	CASSLDTAGGLYNEQFF	TGTGCCAGCAGCTTGGATACCGCGGGGGGGCTCTACAATGAGCAGTTCTTC
TRBV6-4	TRBD2	TRBJ2-3	.	CASSDLSGGGTDTQYF	TGTGCCAGCAGTGATTTGTCGGGGGGGGGCACAGATACGCAGTATTTT
TRBV9	.	TRBJ2-1	.	CASSEGLRGNEQFF	TGTGCCAGCAGCGAGGGATTGAGGGGGAATGAGCAGTTCTTC
TRBV6-5	TRBD1	TRBJ1-6	.	CASSYGDSYNSPLHF	TGTGCCAGCAGTTACGGGGACAGCTATAATTCACCCCTCCACTTT